These 15 T cell receptor beta chains came from one sample sequenced in a study of blood T cells in healthy people across ages. The second PCR ran roughly 7 to 12 cycles with a sample-barcoded 5' primer and J-beta primers. TCRdb itself ran the 5' RACE reads through MiXCR, one entry per CDR3 protein. This sample has about 500,000 distinct CDR3 sequences; under 30% occur once, and the top ten carry approximately 10%. These data also formed part of another study, on T cells of mothers and their children.

The sequenced material came from blood. The receptors here all came from a boy aged 5-17 years in good health.

In its sample, this clonotype was seen a few times. The chain couples TRBV11-2 to TRBJ2-1; D ambiguous. The CDR3 length is 20 residues. The V end lost 2 bases, the J end lost 0 bases, and 23 bases lay between the germline ends. CDR1 is SGHAT, CDR2 FQNNGV, per germline. The CDR3, as DNA: TGTGCCAGCAGCTTATCTGGGCTGAACGAGGCCGCAAGCTCCTACAATGAGCAGTTCTTC. Its translation: CASSLSGLNEAASSYNEQFF.

The chain uses TRBV25-1 and TRBJ2-5; D is undetermined. Looked up from germline, CDR1 is MGHDK and CDR2 is SYGVNS. This CDR3 spans 15 amino acids. The germline V and J ends were trimmed by 1 base and 2 bases, with 11 bases remaining between them. CDR3 sequence reads: CASSESARVQETQYF. The CDR3 DNA reads as TGTGCCAGCAGTGAATCCGCAAGGGTACAAGAGACCCAGTACTTC. Supplemented by reference TRBV25-1 and TRBJ2-5, the full variable domain reads EADIYQTPRYLVIGTGKKITLECSQTMGHDKMYWYQQDPGMELHLIHYSYGVNSTEKGDLSSESTVSRIRTEHFPLTLESARPSHTSQYLCASSESARVQETQYFGPGTRLLVL.

The CDR3 is CASNHAGSNYGYTF. CDR3 coding DNA: TGTGCCAGCAACCACGCAGGGAGTAACTATGGCTACACCTTC. V gene TRBV27 combines with J gene TRBJ1-2; TRBD1 is a possible D gene (5 bases). Germline loops: CDR1 MNHEY, CDR2 SMNVEV (reference sequence). V lost 7 bases to trimming and J lost 1 base, with 13 bases between them. The CDR3 consists of 14 residues.

This clonotype was seen more than once but under ten times. The V call is TRBV20-1, the J call TRBJ2-1, with a weak D call TRBD2 (5 bases). V lost 6 bases to trimming and J lost 0 bases, with 15 bases between them. The CDR3 length is 15 residues. Germline V CDR1 and CDR2: DFQATT, SNEGSKA (reference sequence). This CDR3 is CSAREMRSSYNEQFF. In DNA form, the CDR3 reads TGCAGTGCCCGGGAAATGCGGAGCTCCTACAATGAGCAGTTCTTC.

J is TRBJ2-1 and V is TRBV4-1; 7 bases match TRBD2. The CDR3 is 14 amino acids. Germline V gene lookup returns CDR1 MGHRA and CDR2 YSYEKL. The V segment lost 0 bases and the J segment 10 bases; nucleotides outside the gene matches: 6. CDR3 sequence (DNA): TGCGCCAGCAGCCAAGATGGGGCGGGAGAAGAGCAGTTCTTC. Translating gives CASSQDGAGEEQFF.

The rearrangement uses TRBV7-2 and TRBJ2-5; 9 bases are a match to TRBD2. The DNA end is a closer match to TRBJ2-1, so the J assignment may be wrong. The CDR3 loop spans 16 amino acids. CDR1 is SGHTA, CDR2 FQGNSA, per germline. CDR3 sequence: CASSLAKGLAMDVQFF. The CDR3 nucleotides read TGTGCCAGCAGCTTAGCTAAGGGACTAGCTATGGATGTGCAGTTCTTC.

This clonotype was observed a single time. The chain joins TRBV7-2 to TRBJ2-3, with TRBD2 matching over 11 bases. CDR3 length equals 18 residues. The germline gives CDR1 SGHTA, CDR2 FQGNSA. With 1 base clipped from V and 2 bases from J, the junction kept 8 bases outside the gene matches. DNA for the CDR3: TGTGCCAGCAGCTTAGTAGGGACTAGCGGCCGGGTCACAGATACGCAGTATTTT. Encoded protein: CASSLVGTSGRVTDTQYF.

A few counts support this clonotype. This sequence joins TRBV6-2 or TRBV6-3 and TRBJ2-1; maybe TRBD2 (6 bases). Trimming removed 7 bases at V and 12 bases at J, with 19 bases between. The CDR3 is 13 residues long. From germline, CDR1 is MNHEY and CDR2 SVGEGT. CDR3 bases: TGTGCCAGCACCCCGGAGGGCACCAGCGGGCAGTTCTTC. Protein: CASTPEGTSGQFF.

With respect to this clonotype: The junction and the germline gene differ at one end; a read error may be behind it. The chain uses TRBV7-9 and TRBJ2-1; weak D call: TRBD2 (5 bases). The last part of the DNA fits TRBJ2-5 better; the J call may be wrong. CDR1 is SEHNR, CDR2 FQNEAQ, per germline (reference sequence). The CDR3 totals 14 residues. The CDR3 nucleotides read TGTGCCAGCAGCAGTGACTCTAGCCAAGAGGCCCAGTACTTC. It specifies CASSSDSSQEAQYF.

V and J are TRBV20-1 and TRBJ2-5; 8 nucleotides agree with TRBD2. The end of the DNA is better explained by TRBJ2-1, so the J call may be wrong. CDR1 and CDR2 (germline): DFQATT, SNEGSKA (reference sequence). The CDR3 has 15 amino acids. The CDR3 DNA follows: TGCAGTGCTACCGGCGGGACTAGGGGATACAATGAGCAGTTCTTC. Its protein product is CSATGGTRGYNEQFF.

This clonotype came up a few times. The rearrangement joins TRBV4-3 to TRBJ2-2; no firm D call. Trimming took 1 base from V and 4 from J, leaving 16 bases between them. Germline V gene lookup returns CDR1 LGHNA and CDR2 YSLEER. The CDR3 sequence is 17 residues long. The CDR3 sequence: CASSQVLALPITGELFF. The CDR3 DNA reads as TGCGCCAGCAGCCAAGTTTTGGCTTTACCCATCACCGGGGAGCTGTTTTTT.

This clonotype was found a few times. The junction departs from the called germline gene at one end, perhaps through a read error. J is TRBJ2-5 and V is TRBV2; possible D gene TRBD1, 6 bases. Germline V lookup: CDR1 SNHLY, CDR2 FYNNEI. The CDR3 loop spans 15 amino acids. The CDR3 DNA reads as TGTGCCAGCAGAGAAGACAGGATCTTTCAAGAGACCCAGTACTTC. It translates to CASREDRIFQETQYF.

This clonotype occurred a few times. This chain links TRBV4-1 with TRBJ1-5, with unresolved D. Per the germline V gene, CDR1 is MGHRA and CDR2 is YSYEKL. V shed 1 base and J shed 9 bases, with 16 bases lying between them. CDR3 length equals 15 residues. CDR3 DNA sequence: TGCGCCAGCAGCCAAGTTGGAGTAGACACTTCGCCCCAGCATTTT. As protein: CASSQVGVDTSPQHF.

The gene calls are TRBV6-5 and TRBJ1-2, with D hard to call. CDR1 and CDR2 (germline): MNHEY, SVGAGI. V was shortened by 0 bases and J by 4 bases, with 6 bases between the two germline ends. CDR3 length: 13 amino acids. The CDR3 is CASSYSVSYGYTF. In DNA, the CDR3 is TGTGCCAGCAGTTACTCAGTCAGCTATGGCTACACCTTC.

This chain joins TRBV2 and TRBJ2-3; 8 bases match TRBD1. Germline V gene sequence: CDR1 SNHLY, CDR2 FYNNEI. The CDR3 is 16 residues long. V trimming: 2 bases; J trimming: 0 bases; junction bases outside the gene matches: 4. The CDR3 region is CASSEPGQASTDTQYF. The CDR3 region has the DNA TGTGCCAGCAGTGAACCGGGACAGGCTAGCACAGATACGCAGTATTTT. The full variable domain, in which reference TRBV2 and TRBJ2-3 provide the parts outside the CDR3, is EPEVTQTPSHQVTQMGQEVILRCVPISNHLYFYWYRQILGQKVEFLVSFYNNEISEKSEIFDDQFSVERPDGSNFTLKIRSTKLEDSAMYFCASSEPGQASTDTQYFGPGTRLTVL.